This is a list of T cell receptor beta chains from one sample in a study of T-cell reconstitution after alpha-beta-depleted transplantation in children. Via MiXCR, TCRdb re-called the PCR reads, giving one row per CDR3 protein. Of about 830,000 distinct CDR3 sequences in the sample, under 20% were seen once. Specimen: PBMCs, mostly from graft donor cells, collected 360 days after TCRalphabeta/CD19-depleted stem cell transplant. The receptors were gathered from a male patient younger than 18 who had a stem cell transplant for acute lymphoblastic leukemia, so the T cells may come from the graft donor. CDR3s include the opening cysteine and the closing phenylalanine or tryptophan. D genes are given only for firm matches. Size is omitted from some rows. Given values are once, few, many or a class for expanded clones.

TRBJ2-7	-	many	TRBV4-1	TGCGCCAGCAGCCAAGTTGGCGGAGCCTCCTACGAGCAGTACTTC	CASSQVGGASYEQYF
TRBJ2-6	-	many	TRBV20-1	TGCAGTGCTAGAGATCCGAAGGGAAATAGTTCCAACGTCCTGACTTTC	CSARDPKGNSSNVLTF
TRBJ2-7	-	-	TRBV12-3/TRBV12-4	TGTGCCAGCAGTTTCGGAGGAGGAGGCGGAAGCGAGCAGTACTTC	CASSFGGGGGSEQYF
TRBJ2-1	TRBD1	-	TRBV12-3/TRBV12-4	TGTGCCAGCAGTTTCGGGACAGGAGACAATGAGCAGTTCTTC	CASSFGTGDNEQFF
TRBJ1-2	TRBD1	many	TRBV7-9	TGTGCCAGCAGCCGCGACAGGGGTAACTATGGCTACACCTTC	CASSRDRGNYGYTF
TRBJ2-7	-	-	TRBV18	TGTGCCAGCTCCCTGCGACTGGATGCCTACGAGCAGTACTTC	CASSLRLDAYEQYF
TRBJ2-7	-	-	TRBV12-3/TRBV12-4	TGTGCCAGCAGTCCTGCAGGGACATTCTACTCCTACGAGCAGTACTTC	CASSPAGTFYSYEQYF
TRBJ2-1	TRBD1	-	TRBV28	TGTGCCAGCAGTTTACAGTCGACAGGGGCCTACAATGAGCAGTTCTTC	CASSLQSTGAYNEQFF
TRBJ1-4	-	few	TRBV5-6	TGTGCCAGCAGCTTCATCCGCGGGACTAATGAAAAACTGTTTTTT	CASSFIRGTNEKLFF
TRBJ1-2	-	-	TRBV10-3	TGTGCCATCATGCAGGGCAGGGGCTACACCTTC	CAIMQGRGYTF
TRBJ1-5	-	-	TRBV15	TGTGCCACCAACAAGGACAGAAATCAGCCCCAGCATTTT	CATNKDRNQPQHF
TRBJ2-7	-	few	TRBV3-1	TGTGCCAGCAGCCAAGATTGGGGCCTGACAGCCTACGAGCAGTACTTC	CASSQDWGLTAYEQYF
TRBJ2-7	-	few	TRBV18	TGTGCCAGCTCACCGGGCAGGGAATTTCGGAGCGAGCAGTACTTC	CASSPGREFRSEQYF
TRBJ2-3	TRBD2	once	TRBV7-3	TGTGCCAGCAGCTTAACTACATTAGCGGGAGGGCCGGATACGCAGTATTTT	CASSLTTLAGGPDTQYF
TRBJ2-5	-	few	TRBV2	TGTGCCAGCTCTGGCGGGTCCTCCCCCGAGACCCAGTACTTC	CASSGGSSPETQYF
TRBJ2-1	-	-	TRBV7-2	TGTGCCAGCAGCTACCTCGGGGGGCCCAATGAGCAGTTCTTC	CASSYLGGPNEQFF
TRBJ1-2	-	many	TRBV29-1	TGCAGCGTTCAGGGAGGCGGCGGCTACACCTTC	CSVQGGGGYTF
TRBJ2-1	-	-	TRBV20-1	TGCAGTGCTAGGCTTGTCCCGGGACTTCGACTAAATGAGCAGTTCTTC	CSARLVPGLRLNEQFF
TRBJ2-5	TRBD1	-	TRBV24-1	TGTGCCACCGCAGAGGGGACAGGGCGGAGGGAGACCCAGTACTTC	CATAEGTGRRETQYF
TRBJ2-2	-	-	TRBV15	TGTGCCGCCCGACAAGGGGCCGACACCGGGGAGCTGTTTTTT	CAARQGADTGELFF
TRBJ2-6	-	many	TRBV6-1	TGTGCCAGCAGCCTCCTACAAGGCCACTTTGGGGCCAACGTCCTGACTTTC	CASSLLQGHFGANVLTF
TRBJ2-5	TRBD1	-	TRBV24-1	TGTGCCACCAGTGGTAGGACAGGGTCGTATCAAGAGACCCAGTACTTC	CATSGRTGSYQETQYF
TRBJ2-7	-	-	TRBV12-3/TRBV12-4	TGTGCCAGCAGTCTACGCGAGTTGGGCGGACAAGCCTACGAGCAGTACTTC	CASSLRELGGQAYEQYF
TRBJ2-7	TRBD2	few	TRBV5-4	TGTGCCAGCAGCTGGAGCGGGGCTTTCTCCTACGAGCAGTACTTC	CASSWSGAFSYEQYF
TRBJ2-1	-	few	TRBV18	TGTGCCAGCTCACCATTTGGAGAGACTAGTCCCTACAATGAGCAGTTCTTC	CASSPFGETSPYNEQFF
TRBJ2-1	-	-	TRBV18	TGTGCCAGCTCATCAACTACTGGGGATGGGATCAATGAGCAGTTCTTC	CASSSTTGDGINEQFF
TRBJ2-3	TRBD1	-	TRBV24-1	TGTGCCACCGGGACAGGGTCAGATACGCAGTATTTT	CATGTGSDTQYF
TRBJ1-1	-	-	TRBV29-1	TGCAGCGCCGGTATTCGTGACACTGAAGCTTTCTTT	CSAGIRDTEAFF
TRBJ2-3	TRBD2	-	TRBV2	TGTGCCAGCATACTAGCGCGGGATACGCAGTATTTT	CASILARDTQYF
TRBJ2-5	-	many	TRBV4-1	TGCGCCAGCAGCCGGACGGGTGGAGAGACCCAGTACTTC	CASSRTGGETQYF
TRBJ2-3	TRBD2	-	TRBV29-1	TGCAGCGTGATGGGAGGGGAGGGTTCAGATACGCAGTATTTT	CSVMGGEGSDTQYF